This T cell receptor beta chain appears in the sequencing data of a study of control samples from healthy donors and cancer patients. V dropped 3 bases and J dropped 2; count of bases not matched to a gene: 6. Germline CDR1 is MNHNS and CDR2 is SASEGT. The CDR3 runs to 16 residues. This clone is a singleton in its sample. The data were produced by immunoSEQ multiplex PCR, yet TCRdb's version contains in-frame clones alone and is incomplete. The table has about 130,000 clones, 85% to 95% seen once. The sequence was collected from a man between 18 and 35 years old in good health. The sample taken for sequencing was blood. The V call is TRBV6-1, the J call TRBJ2-7; 11 bases match TRBD1. The CDR3 spells CASSEYGGQGAYEQYF. CDR3 DNA: TGTGCCAGCAGTGAGTATGGGGGACAGGGGGCCTACGAGCAGTACTTC.